These 25 T cell receptor beta chains were all obtained from the same sample, sequenced in a study of CD8 T cells in ankylosing spondylitis. TCRdb ran MiXCR on the 5' RACE reads and lists one entry per CDR3 protein. The sample yields roughly 60,000 distinct CDR3 sequences, under 7.5% seen once. Sample: synovial fluid, either unsorted or a sorted T cell fraction (not recorded which). These receptors all come from a male donor with ankylosing spondylitis.

This clonotype counts as medium-sized. The chain has TRBV12-3 or TRBV12-4 and TRBJ2-1, with 11 bases that match TRBD2. This CDR3 spans 14 amino acids. The V and J ends lost 8 bases and 9 bases, in that order; junction bases with no gene match: 9. The CDR3 reads CASSTSGSWSEQFF. The CDR3 DNA reads TGTGCCAGCTCCACTAGCGGGAGTTGGAGTGAGCAGTTCTTC.

V gene TRBV19 combines with J gene TRBJ2-1, with D unresolved. This CDR3 contains 17 residues. V lost 3 bases and J 4 bases, leaving 19 bases between the germline ends. Germline loops: CDR1 LNHDA, CDR2 SQIVND (reference sequence). CDR3 sequence (DNA): TGTGCCAGTAGTATCGGATCCGACGGATCCAAATACAATGAGCAGTTCTTC. It translates to CASSIGSDGSKYNEQFF.

In this sample, this clonotype turned up a few times. The rearrangement uses TRBV20-1 and TRBJ2-2; 7 nucleotides agree with TRBD2. The CDR3 loop spans 15 amino acids. The V and J ends lost 5 bases and 1 base, in that order; junction bases with no gene match: 7. CDR1 and CDR2 from the germline V gene are DFQATT and SNEGSKA (reference sequence). The CDR3 loop is CSARIAGQNTGELFF. The CDR3, as DNA: TGCAGTGCTCGTATAGCGGGTCAGAACACCGGGGAGCTGTTTTTT.

The J gene is TRBJ2-1, the V gene TRBV6-5; D gene unclear. The germline V and J ends were trimmed by 2 bases and 9 bases, with 8 bases remaining between them. Germline values: CDR1 MNHEY, CDR2 SVGAGI. The CDR3 totals 12 residues. CDR3 protein: CASSYRMGEQFF. The CDR3 coding sequence is TGTGCCAGCAGTTACCGTATGGGTGAGCAGTTCTTC.

Many counts were recorded for this clonotype. The chain uses TRBV6-2 or TRBV6-3 and TRBJ1-5; 8 bases match TRBD1. V was clipped by 6 bases and J by 9 bases; unmatched bases: 13. CDR3 length: 15 amino acids. The germline V gene encodes CDR1 MNHEY and CDR2 SVGEGT. CDR3 residues: CASRSDRVGSPPQHF. The CDR3, as DNA: TGTGCCAGCAGATCGGACAGGGTGGGTTCGCCGCCCCAGCATTTT.

The chain has TRBV5-4 and TRBJ2-1; TRBD2 matches at 8 bases. This CDR3 contains 15 residues. V gave up 3 bases and J gave up 4 bases; unmatched junction bases: 6. The germline V gene has CDR1 SGHNT and CDR2 YYREEE (reference sequence). The CDR3 reads CASSYGRASYNEQFF. The CDR3 DNA reads as TGTGCCAGCAGCTACGGGAGGGCCTCTTACAATGAGCAGTTCTTC.

In this sample, this clonotype turned up a few times. The chain joins TRBV6-1 to TRBJ2-7, with TRBD1 matching 9 bases. This CDR3 region has 14 residues. Unmatched junction bases numbered 3, after V lost 5 bases and J lost 1 base. CDR1 is MNHNS and CDR2 is SASEGT in the germline V gene. CDR3 nucleotide sequence: TGTGCCAGCAGTCGACAGGGGGGGTCCTACGAGCAGTACTTC. This translates into CASSRQGGSYEQYF.

The chain combines TRBV28 with TRBJ1-2, with no clear D. Deletions cut 6 bases from V and 2 bases from J, with 10 bases between. This CDR3 contains 13 residues. The germline V gene encodes CDR1 MDHEN and CDR2 SYDVKM. CDR3 sequence reads: CASSPNYNYGYTF. For the CDR3, the DNA is TGTGCCAGCAGCCCAAACTACAACTATGGCTACACCTTC.

This clonotype showed up just a few times. The chain combines TRBV28 with TRBJ1-2, with no clear D. The CDR3 is made up of 12 amino acids. Germline CDR1 reads MDHEN; CDR2 reads SYDVKM. V shed 8 bases and J shed 3 bases, with 10 bases lying between them. The CDR3 protein is CASATTHYGYTF. The CDR3 region has the DNA TGTGCCAGCGCCACAACCCACTATGGCTACACCTTC.

In this sample, this clonotype turned up many times. This chain links TRBV29-1 with TRBJ1-1; D unresolved. The CDR3 totals 14 residues. Trimming shortened V by 5 bases and J by 6 bases, and 19 bases separated the two germline ends. Looked up from germline, CDR1 is SQVTM and CDR2 is ANQGSEA. CDR3 in amino acids: CSVHIQAGLSEAFF. In nucleotides, the CDR3 is TGCAGCGTTCACATCCAGGCTGGTCTCTCTGAAGCTTTCTTT.

The gene calls are TRBV7-3 and TRBJ2-3; 8 bases align to TRBD2. The CDR3 covers 14 residues. The germline CDR1 and CDR2 sequences are SGHTA and FQGTGA. With 5 bases clipped from V and 3 bases from J, the junction kept 4 bases outside the gene matches. CDR3 in amino acids: CASSRASGTDTQYF. The CDR3 bases are TGTGCCAGCAGCAGGGCTAGCGGGACAGATACGCAGTATTTT.

This clonotype turned up a few times. The rearrangement uses TRBV5-6 and TRBJ2-2; D possibly matches TRBD1 or TRBD2 (5 bases each). Germline V CDR1 and CDR2: SGHDT, YYEEEE. The V and J ends lost 0 bases and 5 bases respectively, with 17 bases between them. This CDR3 region has 17 residues. The DNA of the CDR3 is TGTGCCAGCAGCTTGGAGAGGGGCAGGAGACGGACCGGGGAGCTGTTTTTT. Protein sequence: CASSLERGRRRTGELFF.

This clonotype was seen more than once but under ten times. The V and J genes are TRBV3-1 and TRBJ2-5; 7 positions agree with TRBD2. Germline V CDR1 and CDR2: LGHDT, YNNKEL (reference sequence). The V gene end was trimmed by 1 base and the J gene end by 5 bases; junction bases not matched to a gene: 10. The CDR3 is 16 residues long. The CDR3 region has the DNA TGTGCCAGCAGCCAAGCTTCTAGCGGAGGGGTGGAGACCCAGTACTTC. Protein product: CASSQASSGGVETQYF.

This clonotype was counted at least ten times. The chain links TRBV6-1 to TRBJ2-7, with a possible D match to TRBD2 (5 bases). Trimming pared 4 bases from V and 5 bases from J, leaving 15 bases between. CDR1 is MNHNS, CDR2 SASEGT, per germline. This CDR3 is built from 14 residues. In DNA form, the CDR3 reads TGTGCCAGCAGTGCGGGGAATTTAGACGACGAGCAGTACTTC. It encodes CASSAGNLDDEQYF.

This clonotype was seen ten or more times. The J gene is TRBJ2-7, the V gene TRBV9; D gene unclear. This CDR3 spans 15 amino acids. Germline V CDR1 and CDR2: SGDLS, YYNGEE. V was trimmed by 2 bases and J by 3 bases, leaving 15 bases between them. The CDR3 loop is CASSVHSLRVYEQYF. The DNA for the CDR3 is TGTGCCAGCAGCGTTCACAGCCTCCGGGTCTACGAGCAGTACTTC.

Ten or more counts support this clonotype. This chain joins TRBV4-1 and TRBJ2-2, with 8 bases matching TRBD2. Germline CDR1 is MGHRA and CDR2 is YSYEKL. Trimming at V came to 4 bases and at J to 6 bases, leaving 7 bases not matched to a gene. The CDR3 covers 15 residues. Here the CDR3 reads CASSPWGTRSGELFF. The CDR3 DNA reads TGCGCCAGCAGCCCCTGGGGGACTAGGTCCGGGGAGCTGTTTTTT.

This clonotype was seen many times. The V and J genes are TRBV12-3 or TRBV12-4 and TRBJ2-3, with D possibly matching TRBD1 (5 bases). This CDR3 region has 15 residues. V was clipped by 1 base and J by 2 bases, with 10 bases between them. Here the CDR3 reads CASSLDGAATDTQYF. CDR3 nucleotide sequence: TGTGCCAGCAGTTTAGATGGGGCGGCCACAGATACGCAGTATTTT.

At least ten counts were recorded for this clonotype. The chain employs TRBV20-1 and TRBJ2-7; perhaps TRBD2 as D (6 bases). Trimming removed 4 bases from V and 3 bases from J, with 13 bases in between. The germline V gene encodes CDR1 DFQATT and CDR2 SNEGSKA (reference sequence). CDR3 length: 13 residues. Here the CDR3 DNA reads TGCAGTGCTATCTGGAGGGGTAACTACGAGCAGTACTTC. This gives the protein CSAIWRGNYEQYF.

This clonotype has at least ten counts. The chain uses TRBV11-2 and TRBJ2-2; D not certain. The germline V and J ends were trimmed by 0 bases and 6 bases, with 8 bases remaining between them. The germline V gene encodes CDR1 SGHAT and CDR2 FQNNGV. The CDR3 runs 14 residues. The CDR3 DNA reads as TGTGCCAGCAGCTTAGATAGGTTATCCGGGGAGCTGTTTTTT. As protein: CASSLDRLSGELFF.

The genes are TRBV18 and TRBJ2-1, with 8 bases lining up with TRBD2. The germline V gene has CDR1 KGHSH and CDR2 LQKENI. V shed 1 base and J 2 bases; nucleotides not matched to a gene: 7. This CDR3 has 17 amino acids. Written as DNA, the CDR3 is TGTGCCAGCTCACCACTCTCTCGGGAGGGCCCCTACAATGAGCAGTTCTTC. Translating gives CASSPLSREGPYNEQFF. The entire variable domain, with the rest obtained from reference TRBV18 and TRBJ2-1, is as follows: NAGVMQNPRHLVRRRGQEARLRCSPMKGHSHVYWYRQLPEEGLKFMVYLQKENIIDESGMPKERFSAEFPKEGPSILRIQQVVRGDSAAYFCASSPLSREGPYNEQFFGPGTRLTVL.

This clonotype was counted between two and nine times. This chain uses TRBV7-8 with TRBJ2-2, with a tentative D call TRBD2 (6 bases). Germline-derived CDR1 and CDR2 are SGHVS and FQNEAQ. The CDR3 has 13 residues. The V gene lost 1 base and the J gene lost 10 bases, with 10 bases spanning the gap. The CDR3 nucleotides read TGTGCCAGCAGCTTAGTAGGCGGGATGGAGCTGTTTTTT. Its translation is CASSLVGGMELFF.

As DNA, the CDR3 is TGTGCCAGCAGCTTTGGACTAGCGGAGTCCACAGATACGCAGTATTTT. It translates to CASSFGLAESTDTQYF. The J gene is TRBJ2-3, the V gene TRBV7-9; 10 nucleotides align to TRBD2. CDR3 length equals 16 residues. Germline values: CDR1 SEHNR, CDR2 FQNEAQ (reference sequence). The J segment lost 2 bases and the V segment lost 3 bases, leaving 5 bases of the junction unmatched.

This clonotype has ten or more counts. The chain joins TRBV25-1 to TRBJ2-2; tentatively, D is TRBD1 (6 bases). The CDR3 sequence is 16 residues long. The germline V and J ends were trimmed by 7 bases and 4 bases, with 19 bases remaining between them. Germline V CDR1 and CDR2: MGHDK, SYGVNS. The DNA of the CDR3 is TGTGCCAGCACCATTCTGACGACAGGCTTCACCGGGGAGCTGTTTTTT. Residues: CASTILTTGFTGELFF.

This clonotype was recorded many times. The V gene is TRBV28, the J gene TRBJ2-2; TRBD1 matches 7 bases. CDR1 is MDHEN and CDR2 is SYDVKM in the germline V gene. This CDR3 region has 16 residues. Trimming took 6 bases from V and 4 from J; bases not matched to a gene: 11. As DNA, the CDR3 is TGTGCCAGCAGGGAGACAGGGATAATTGGCACCGGGGAGCTGTTTTTT. Its protein product is CASRETGIIGTGELFF.

Ten or more counts support this clonotype. The chain couples TRBV11-2 to TRBJ2-5; D may be TRBD2 (6 bases). V shed 5 bases and J shed 7 bases, with 17 bases lying between them. Germline CDR1 and CDR2: SGHAT and FQNNGV. The CDR3 extends over 14 amino acids. CDR3 coding DNA: TGTGCCAGCAGCCCACCGGGACTCCGGGGGACCCAGTACTTC. Its protein is CASSPPGLRGTQYF.